The 27 T cell receptor beta chains in this list originate from one sample, sequenced in a study of blood T cells in healthy people across ages. A J-beta primer mix and a sample-barcoded 5' primer were used in a second PCR of roughly 6 to 11 cycles. TCRdb recomputed calls from the 5' RACE reads with MiXCR, one row per CDR3 protein. The sample has about 1.6 million distinct CDR3 sequences, roughly 32% seen once. The material sequenced was blood. The receptors derive from a woman aged 30 to 39 in good health.

The sample holds a few counts of this clonotype. The chain couples TRBV7-7 to TRBJ1-2; 7 bases are a match to TRBD1. From germline, CDR1 is SSHAT and CDR2 FNYEAQ (reference sequence). CDR3 size: 17 residues. With V trimmed by 1 base and J by 1 base, 9 bases remained unmatched. Here the CDR3 DNA reads TGTGCCAGCAGCTTAGAAGGGGGCGAGGCGGTTAACTATGGCTACACCTTC. Its translation is CASSLEGGEAVNYGYTF.

This chain connects TRBV6-1 to TRBJ2-6, with D perhaps matching TRBD2 (6 bases). CDR1 MNHNS and CDR2 SASEGT come from the germline V gene. This CDR3 is built from 15 residues. V was shortened by 7 bases and J by 4 bases, with 14 bases between the two germline ends. The CDR3 DNA is TGTGCCAGCATGCTCAGGGAGGTAGGGGCCAACGTCCTGACTTTC. This encodes CASMLREVGANVLTF.

The chain joins TRBV6-6 to TRBJ1-2; 8 bases map to TRBD1. CDR1 and CDR2 from the germline V gene are MNHNY and SVGAGI (reference sequence). The CDR3 runs to 15 residues. J lost 5 bases, V lost 0 bases, and 5 bases had no gene match. The CDR3 DNA reads as TGTGCCAGCAGTTACTCGTCAGGGGGCGGGTATGGCTACACCTTC. Encoded protein: CASSYSSGGGYGYTF.

The chain couples TRBV4-1 to TRBJ2-7; TRBD2 agrees at 11 bases. V trimming: 1 base; J trimming: 3 bases; junction bases outside the gene matches: 11. Germline CDR1 reads MGHRA; CDR2 reads YSYEKL. The CDR3 contains 18 residues. This chain's CDR3 is CASSQVASGGTVNYEQYF. For the CDR3, the DNA is TGCGCCAGCAGCCAAGTAGCTAGCGGGGGGACCGTAAACTACGAGCAGTACTTC.

V is TRBV7-3 and J is TRBJ2-7; 8 nucleotides agree with TRBD1. CDR1 is SGHTA, CDR2 FQGTGA, per germline. Germline trimming cut 3 bases from V and 6 bases from J; bases unmatched to any gene: 10. The CDR3 totals 15 residues. CDR3 sequence reads: CASSLFETGVGEQYF. The CDR3 coding sequence is TGTGCCAGCAGCTTGTTTGAGACAGGGGTCGGCGAGCAGTACTTC.

The rearrangement joins TRBV11-2 to TRBJ2-3; D is unclear. V lost 5 bases to trimming and J lost 0 bases, with 15 bases between them. The length of the CDR3 is 16 residues. Germline V gene lookup returns CDR1 SGHAT and CDR2 FQNNGV. CDR3 coding DNA: TGTGCCAGCAGCAAGAGAGTAGTTGGGAGCACAGATACGCAGTATTTT. As protein: CASSKRVVGSTDTQYF.

The chain employs TRBV10-2 and TRBJ1-2; 7 bases line up with TRBD1. Trimming at V came to 10 bases and at J to 2 bases, leaving 10 bases not matched to a gene. The germline V gene encodes CDR1 WSHSY and CDR2 SAAADI. The length of the CDR3 is 14 residues. CDR3: CAIYRTGINYGYTF. CDR3 DNA: TGCGCCATATACCGGACAGGAATCAACTATGGCTACACCTTC.

The chain recombines TRBV13 with TRBJ2-7, with 8 bases aligning to TRBD1. The CDR3 runs to 15 residues. Trimming at V came to 5 bases and at J to 3 bases, leaving 9 bases not matched to a gene. Germline V gene sequence: CDR1 PRHDT, CDR2 FYEKMQ (reference sequence). CDR3 DNA: TGTGCCAGCAGCGCCCATGACAGGGGAGACTACGAGCAGTACTTC. Encoded protein: CASSAHDRGDYEQYF.

This rearrangement joins TRBV6-2 or TRBV6-3 to TRBJ1-1; D uncertain. Germline V gene sequence: CDR1 MNHEY, CDR2 SVGEGT. The CDR3 has 13 residues. Deletions cut 7 bases from V and 0 bases from J, with 9 bases between. The chain's CDR3 is CASTRRMNTEAFF. CDR3 in DNA: TGTGCCAGCACCAGAAGGATGAACACTGAAGCTTTCTTT.

The chain combines TRBV20-1 with TRBJ2-1; 8 bases are shared with TRBD1. This CDR3 has 15 residues. CDR1 DFQATT and CDR2 SNEGSKA come from the germline V gene (reference sequence). The V and J ends lost 3 bases and 5 bases, in that order; junction bases with no gene match: 9. CDR3 sequence reads: CSASRTGRRNNEQFF. CDR3 DNA: TGCAGTGCTAGCAGGACAGGGAGGAGGAACAATGAGCAGTTCTTC.

This clonotype was picked up many times. V gene TRBV6-5 combines with J gene TRBJ2-1, with D perhaps assigned TRBD1 or TRBD2 (5 bases each). Germline CDR1 MNHEY, CDR2 SVGAGI. This CDR3 has 14 amino acids. The ends were cut back, 5 bases at V and 7 bases at J, with 15 bases in the middle. The CDR3 bases are TGTGCCAGCAGTGCCCCAGATTGGGGGAATGAGCAGTTCTTC. Translating gives CASSAPDWGNEQFF.

The CDR3 sequence: CASSPSYGDRWTDTQYF. The CDR3 DNA reads TGTGCCAGCAGTCCCTCATATGGGGACAGATGGACAGATACGCAGTATTTT. The chain recombines TRBV27 with TRBJ2-3; 7 bases line up with TRBD1. The CDR3 runs to 17 residues. CDR1 and CDR2 (germline): MNHEY, SMNVEV (reference sequence). V dropped 5 bases and J dropped 3; count of bases not matched to a gene: 14.

This clonotype has just a few counts. This chain links TRBV10-2 with TRBJ1-2; 7 nucleotides agree with TRBD1. This CDR3 has 16 residues. Germline V gives CDR1 WSHSY, CDR2 SAAADI. J was trimmed by 4 bases and V by 8 bases; bases with no gene match: 16. CDR3 coding DNA: TGCGCCAGCCTACAATCCTCCGGGACAGATATCTATGGCTACACCTTC. This sequence encodes CASLQSSGTDIYGYTF.

This clonotype was counted at least ten times. CDR3 sequence reads: CASSTRVWGETQYF. DNA for the CDR3: TGTGCCAGCAGTACCCGGGTGTGGGGAGAGACCCAGTACTTC. V is TRBV13 and J is TRBJ2-5; no clear D. Per germline, CDR1 PRHDT and CDR2 FYEKMQ (reference sequence). The germline V and J ends were trimmed by 6 bases and 4 bases, with 15 bases remaining between them. This CDR3 contains 14 residues.

This clonotype was observed a single time. At one of its ends the junction is not consistent with the germline gene, which may arise from a read error. The chain has TRBV7-2 and TRBJ2-7; D possibly corresponds to TRBD2 (5 bases). Germline CDR1 is SGHTA and CDR2 is FQGNSA. This CDR3 has 15 residues. The CDR3 protein is CASSLVPGGSYKQYF. As DNA, the CDR3 is TGTGCCAGCAGCTTAGTTCCAGGAGGCTCCTACAAGCAGTACTTC.

This clonotype was picked up a small number of times. This chain uses TRBV7-7 with TRBJ2-1; perhaps TRBD2 as D (5 bases). This CDR3 has 13 residues. Germline V lookup: CDR1 SSHAT, CDR2 FNYEAQ (reference sequence). V shed 8 bases and J shed 2 bases, with 10 bases lying between them. In DNA form, the CDR3 reads TGTGCCAGCGCCCGGACTCCCTACAATGAGCAGTTCTTC. Translated, it gives CASARTPYNEQFF.

This clonotype was detected only a few times. This rearrangement joins TRBV9 to TRBJ2-2; no reliable D call. This CDR3 contains 17 residues. V lost 4 bases and J lost 5, with 21 bases in between. CDR1 is SGDLS and CDR2 is YYNGEE in the germline V gene. CDR3 sequence reads: CASSPTARRTRTGELFF. As DNA, the CDR3 is TGTGCCAGCAGCCCCACGGCGCGGCGAACAAGGACCGGGGAGCTGTTTTTT.

This clonotype was observed many times. V is TRBV29-1 and J is TRBJ2-5; D is perhaps TRBD1 (6 bases). The germline V gene encodes CDR1 SQVTM and CDR2 ANQGSEA. Trimming left V 3 bases short and J 5 bases short, with 13 bases between. The CDR3 runs 13 residues. The CDR3 is CSVESGQGETQYF. The CDR3 DNA reads as TGCAGCGTTGAGTCGGGCCAGGGGGAGACCCAGTACTTC.

V gene TRBV15 combines with J gene TRBJ2-3; a possible D gene is TRBD2 (6 bases). Germline V CDR1 and CDR2: LNHNV, YYDKDF (reference sequence). The CDR3 is 16 amino acids. Trimming stripped 5 bases from V and 5 bases from J, with 20 bases between. CDR3 sequence: CATSGGSADTLDTQYF. The DNA for the CDR3 is TGTGCCACCAGCGGAGGGTCGGCGGATACTTTAGATACGCAGTATTTT.

The J gene is TRBJ1-1, the V gene TRBV14; possibly TRBD1 for D (6 bases). The CDR3 extends over 15 amino acids. Trimming stripped 0 bases from V and 6 bases from J, with 14 bases between. The V gene's germline CDR1 is SGHDN and CDR2 FVKESK. The CDR3 reads CASSQDPGAGAEAFF. The DNA for the CDR3 is TGTGCCAGCAGCCAAGATCCGGGGGCAGGAGCTGAAGCTTTCTTT.

This clonotype was observed a few times. The chain links TRBV7-9 to TRBJ2-3, with 13 bases matching TRBD2. Germline assignment: CDR1 SEHNR and CDR2 FQNEAQ (reference sequence). Trimming removed 5 bases from V and 4 bases from J; junction bases left unmatched: 9. This CDR3 is built from 17 residues. The CDR3 region is CASSRLAGGVVSDTQYF. For the CDR3, the DNA is TGTGCCAGCAGCCGACTAGCGGGGGGCGTAGTCTCAGATACGCAGTATTTT.

The rearrangement joins TRBV20-1 to TRBJ2-3; TRBD2 might be the D (6 bases). V lost 1 base and J lost 6, with 14 bases in between. In germline, CDR1 is DFQATT, CDR2 SNEGSKA (reference sequence). The CDR3 runs 14 residues. CDR3 in amino acids: CSARAFAGSDTQYF. The CDR3 DNA sequence: TGCAGTGCTAGAGCTTTTGCGGGATCGGATACGCAGTATTTT.

V is TRBV6-5 and J is TRBJ1-2, with D possibly TRBD1 on 6 matching bases. The CDR3 is made up of 17 amino acids. The germline V gene has CDR1 MNHEY and CDR2 SVGAGI. V lost 3 bases to trimming and J lost 2 bases, with 19 bases between them. CDR3 DNA: TGTGCCAGCAGTTATCGGGACACATCAAGCGTCAACTATGGCTACACCTTC. Translating it yields CASSYRDTSSVNYGYTF.

In its sample, this clonotype was seen a few times. This chain joins TRBV12-3 or TRBV12-4 and TRBJ1-2; possibly TRBD1 for D (6 bases). V was cut by 5 bases and J by 3 bases, with 13 bases left in between. CDR3 length equals 14 residues. CDR3 nucleotide sequence: TGTGCCAGCAGTGACCGGGACAATTACTATGGCTACACCTTC. This sequence encodes CASSDRDNYYGYTF.

The chain uses TRBV3-1 and TRBJ2-1; 12 bases align to TRBD2. The CDR3 is made up of 18 amino acids. Germline loops: CDR1 LGHDT, CDR2 YNNKEL (reference sequence). V was pared by 1 base and J by 4 bases, with 8 bases of the junction left unmatched. This CDR3 reads CASSQGRLAGVPYNEQFF. The CDR3 DNA follows: TGTGCCAGCAGCCAAGGACGACTAGCGGGGGTCCCTTACAATGAGCAGTTCTTC.

On this clonotype itself: A much bigger clone sits one base away, suggesting this may be a read error. The genes are TRBV6-2 or TRBV6-3 and TRBJ2-7; D call uncertain. Germline CDR1 MNHEY, CDR2 SVGEGT. V lost 11 bases and J 0 bases, leaving 11 bases between the germline ends. The CDR3 runs to 12 residues. CDR3 in DNA: TGTGCCTGCAAACGCAGCTCCTACGAGCAGTACTTC. Amino acid sequence: CACKRSSYEQYF.

Concerning this clonotype: Since a much larger clone is just one base distant, this may be a read error. This chain uses TRBV4-1 with TRBJ2-4, with D perhaps TRBD2 (8 bases). The DNA end favors TRBJ2-7, so the J call may be wrong. The CDR3 runs to 15 residues. Germline loops: CDR1 MGHRA, CDR2 YSYEKL. The CDR3 nucleotides are TGCGCCAGCAGCCAGGCGGGGGGACAGCCCTACGAGCAGTACGTC. It translates to CASSQAGGQPYEQYV.